Presented here are 24 T cell receptor beta chains from one specimen sequenced in a study of blood T cells in healthy people across ages. Alongside a J-beta primer mix, a sample-barcoded 5' primer served in a second PCR lasting about 7 to 11 cycles. TCRdb passed the 5' RACE reads through MiXCR, listing each CDR3 protein once. The data show nearly 800,000 distinct CDR3 sequences, around a quarter seen once. The data were also submitted as part of a second study, on T cells of mothers and their children.

Sequencing used blood. The receptors here all came from a boy aged 5-17 years in good health.

The genes are TRBV28 and TRBJ2-4; 8 bases agree with TRBD2. CDR1 and CDR2 from the germline V gene are MDHEN and SYDVKM. The CDR3 runs 14 residues. Losses at the gene ends were 6 bases for V and 9 bases for J; bases not matched to a gene: 10. CDR3 bases: TGTGCCAGCAGCCCCCCGGGGGGGCGGGGCATTCAGTACTTC. This sequence encodes CASSPPGGRGIQYF.

V and J are TRBV20-1 and TRBJ2-5; 12 positions agree with TRBD2. The CDR3 extends over 14 amino acids. Germline CDR1 is DFQATT and CDR2 is SNEGSKA (reference sequence). Losses at the gene ends were 5 bases for V and 2 bases for J; bases not matched to a gene: 3. The CDR3 region has the DNA TGCAGTGCTCCCGGACTAGCGGGACAAGAGACCCAGTACTTC. It codes for CSAPGLAGQETQYF.

The chain employs TRBV7-2 and TRBJ2-1; the match to TRBD1 covers 9 bases. Judging by the DNA end, TRBJ2-7 fits better; the J call may be wrong. Germline V gene lookup returns CDR1 SGHTA and CDR2 FQGNSA. The CDR3 has 15 residues. DNA for the CDR3: TGTGCCAGCAGCTTCACAGGGGGCGCGACCTACGAGCAGTACTTC. Protein: CASSFTGGATYEQYF.

The CDR3 DNA follows: TGTGCCACCTTTTACAGGGAACCTAATGAAAAACTGTTTTTT. It codes for CATFYREPNEKLFF. The chain couples TRBV10-3 to TRBJ1-4; possibly TRBD1 for D (6 bases). There are 14 residues in the CDR3. Germline CDR1 reads ENHRY; CDR2 reads SYGVKD. V lost 10 bases, J lost 3 bases, and 15 bases lay in between.

J is TRBJ1-2 and V is TRBV6-1, with TRBD1 matching 8 bases. Germline lookup yields CDR1 MNHNS and CDR2 SASEGT. This CDR3 comprises 14 residues. After removal of 6 bases from V and 4 bases from J, the junction contained 7 bases not matched to a gene. The CDR3 region has the DNA TGTGCCAGCAGCGACAGGGGAGGGATCTATGGCTACACCTTC. It is translated as CASSDRGGIYGYTF.

This chain uses TRBV10-3 with TRBJ2-5; D ambiguous. V lost 7 bases and J lost 5, with 17 bases in between. Germline CDR1 reads ENHRY; CDR2 reads SYGVKD. This CDR3 comprises 14 residues. CDR3 sequence (DNA): TGTGCCATCACCCTCGCATTAGCCGAGGAGACCCAGTACTTC. It specifies CAITLALAEETQYF.

V gene TRBV13 combines with J gene TRBJ2-2; 11 nucleotides agree with TRBD2. V shed 0 bases and J 4 bases; nucleotides not matched to a gene: 4. This CDR3 region has 17 residues. The germline gives CDR1 PRHDT, CDR2 FYEKMQ (reference sequence). The CDR3 sequence is CASSLGSGRAGTGELFF. The CDR3 coding sequence is TGTGCCAGCAGCTTAGGTAGCGGGAGGGCCGGCACCGGGGAGCTGTTTTTT.

The sample holds a few counts of this clonotype. The rearrangement uses TRBV18 and TRBJ1-4; D unresolved. Germline V CDR1 and CDR2: KGHSH, LQKENI. V was shortened by 6 bases and J by 6 bases, with 11 bases between the two germline ends. This CDR3 has 13 residues. The CDR3 DNA is TGTGCCAGCTCCTTCCAGTTGGATGAAAAACTGTTTTTT. Encoded protein: CASSFQLDEKLFF.

V usage is TRBV12-3 or TRBV12-4 and J usage is TRBJ2-7; D gene ambiguous. The germline V and J ends were trimmed by 5 bases and 7 bases, with 15 bases remaining between them. This CDR3 spans 13 amino acids. The CDR3 DNA reads as TGTGCCAGCAGTACTTCAGCAGTAGTGGAGCAGTACTTC. It is translated as CASSTSAVVEQYF.

This clonotype has more than one count but fewer than ten. The gene calls are TRBV7-9 and TRBJ2-1, with 8 bases matching TRBD1. The tail of the sequence fits TRBJ2-7 better, so the J call may be wrong. The CDR3 is made up of 15 amino acids. CDR1 and CDR2 from the germline V gene are SEHNR and FQNEAQ (reference sequence). CDR3 coding DNA: TGTGCCAGCAGCACCACCGGGACAGGTGATAACGAGCAGTACTTC. Translated, it gives CASSTTGTGDNEQYF.

This clonotype has only a few counts. The chain recombines TRBV3-1 with TRBJ2-7; D is uncertain. The CDR3 spans 14 residues. The V and J ends lost 1 base and 3 bases respectively, with 10 bases between them. Germline CDR1 and CDR2: LGHDT and YNNKEL (reference sequence). The CDR3: CASSQVGSGYEQYF. The DNA for the CDR3 is TGTGCCAGCAGCCAAGTAGGATCGGGCTACGAGCAGTACTTC.

The table lists this clonotype with a few counts. J is TRBJ2-7 and V is TRBV5-6; D not certain. Germline-derived CDR1 and CDR2 are SGHDT and YYEEEE. The V gene lost 1 base and the J gene lost 4 bases, with 9 bases spanning the gap. This CDR3 is built from 13 residues. The CDR3, as DNA: TGTGCCAGCAGCTTGTTAGAGATTTACGAGCAGTACTTC. It encodes CASSLLEIYEQYF.

This chain connects TRBV20-1 to TRBJ2-3; 9 nucleotides line up with TRBD1. V lost 4 bases to trimming and J lost 3 bases; unmatched junction nucleotides: 8. This CDR3 spans 15 amino acids. Germline V gene lookup returns CDR1 DFQATT and CDR2 SNEGSKA (reference sequence). CDR3 nucleotide sequence: TGCAGTGCTACCCGACAGGGGGGGGGTACAGATACGCAGTATTTT. Its protein is CSATRQGGGTDTQYF.

This clonotype has more than one count but fewer than ten. V and J are TRBV11-2 and TRBJ2-7; 7 nucleotides agree with TRBD2. CDR3 length: 15 residues. With 5 bases clipped from V and 0 bases from J, the junction kept 7 bases outside the gene matches. From germline, CDR1 is SGHAT and CDR2 FQNNGV. CDR3 sequence reads: CASSREGTNSYEQYF. The CDR3 coding sequence is TGTGCCAGCAGCCGAGAGGGGACTAACTCCTACGAGCAGTACTTC.

The chain employs TRBV29-1 and TRBJ2-7; 11 positions agree with TRBD1. This CDR3 is 12 amino acids long. V lost 6 bases, J lost 6 bases, and 4 bases stayed unmatched. Per germline, CDR1 SQVTM and CDR2 ANQGSEA. CDR3 region: CSVGDRGFEQYF. The CDR3 nucleotides are TGCAGCGTAGGGGACAGGGGGTTCGAGCAGTACTTC.

As concerns this clonotype: One end of the junction fails to match germline, which may point to a read error. The rearrangement links TRBV10-3 to TRBJ1-2; the match to TRBD1 covers 11 bases. There are 15 residues in the CDR3. In germline, CDR1 is ENHRY, CDR2 SYGVKD. This chain's CDR3 is CAISGDGQGAYGCTF. DNA for the CDR3: TGTGCCATCAGTGGAGATGGACAGGGGGCCTATGGCTGCACCTTC.

V usage is TRBV11-2 and J usage is TRBJ2-5; D might be TRBD1 or TRBD2, each matching 5 bases. The CDR3 consists of 17 residues. Germline V CDR1 and CDR2: SGHAT, FQNNGV. V gave up 8 bases and J gave up 5 bases, with 27 bases separating them. CDR3 DNA: TGTGCCAGCGGCCCGCTGGGGGTCTCCCCAGACACGGAGACCCAGTACTTC. Translated: CASGPLGVSPDTETQYF.

This clonotype appeared a few times. The rearrangement links TRBV28 to TRBJ1-2; TRBD1 aligns across 8 bases. The CDR3 consists of 14 residues. Looked up from germline, CDR1 is MDHEN and CDR2 is SYDVKM. V lost 8 bases to trimming and J lost 8 bases; unmatched junction nucleotides: 13. CDR3 coding DNA: TGTGCCAGCCAGACAGGGGTGGTTGCTGGGGGCTACACCTTC. This sequence encodes CASQTGVVAGGYTF.

The genes are TRBV5-6 and TRBJ2-5, with 7 bases fitting TRBD2. Matching the DNA end better, TRBJ2-1 makes the J call doubtful. CDR3 size: 15 residues. From germline, CDR1 is SGHDT and CDR2 YYEEEE. CDR3 in amino acids: CASSLASGMGNEQFF. The CDR3 region has the DNA TGTGCCAGCAGCTTGGCGAGCGGGATGGGCAATGAGCAGTTCTTC.

This clonotype came up a few times. The chain carries TRBV3-1 and TRBJ2-7; D is tentatively TRBD1 or TRBD2 (5 bases each). Germline CDR1 and CDR2: LGHDT and YNNKEL (reference sequence). This CDR3 spans 14 amino acids. The V end was cut by 1 base, the J end by 5 bases, with 12 bases between. The CDR3 region is CASSQARGPHEQYF. The CDR3 nucleotides read TGTGCCAGCAGCCAAGCCCGGGGCCCCCACGAGCAGTACTTC.

This clonotype was seen a few times. This chain uses TRBV20-1 with TRBJ1-2; a weak D match, TRBD1 (6 bases). This CDR3 region has 14 residues. V lost 1 base, J lost 4 bases, and 13 bases lay in between. Per the germline V gene, CDR1 is DFQATT and CDR2 is SNEGSKA (reference sequence). The CDR3 protein is CSARGGGGFYGYTF. As DNA, the CDR3 is TGCAGTGCTAGAGGAGGGGGAGGTTTCTATGGCTACACCTTC.

This sequence joins TRBV6-2 or TRBV6-3 and TRBJ2-1; the D gene is possibly TRBD1 (5 bases). The CDR3 covers 18 residues. Germline lookup yields CDR1 MNHEY and CDR2 SVGEGT. V was trimmed by 6 bases and J by 4 bases, leaving 25 bases between them. The CDR3 sequence is CASSIPLRGRGPYNEQFF. CDR3 bases: TGTGCCAGCAGCATACCCCTAAGGGGCAGAGGCCCTTACAATGAGCAGTTCTTC.

This chain connects TRBV7-2 to TRBJ2-5; the D gene is possibly TRBD1 (6 bases). Judging by the DNA end, TRBJ2-7 fits better; the J call may be wrong. Germline V gene data show CDR1 as SGHTA and CDR2 as FQGNSA. The CDR3 has 13 residues. CDR3 DNA: TGTGCCAGCAGCTTGGACAGTCTTGGCGAGCAGTACTTC. This gives the protein CASSLDSLGEQYF.

The rearrangement uses TRBV6-7 and TRBJ1-6; D is unclear. TRBV6-7 is flagged as an ORF with uncertain function. The CDR3 totals 15 residues. The V gene lost 2 bases and the J gene lost 6 bases, with 11 bases spanning the gap. The CDR3 nucleotides are TGTGCCAGCAGTTACAGTGGCCCCCCTAATTCACCCCTCCACTTT. Its protein is CASSYSGPPNSPLHF.